This T cell receptor (beta chain) was identified in a study of blood T cell repertoires in COVID-19 (TCRdb year 2020). For the wider study: Samples from collaborators originated in the United States, Italy and Spain and spanned both the acute and convalescent phases of COVID-19. The material from the prospective study consisted of cDNA or gDNA derived from T cells, B-cell-depleted T cells, or PBMCs. The dataset comprised deeply sampled blood TCRbeta repertoires from subjects exposed to, actively infected with, or recovered from COVID-19. The repertoires were made available in a free public database intended to serve as a resource for research on the immune response to SARS-CoV-2. The samples were drawn from two sources: the first 160 participants of the ongoing ImmuneRACE study, and 1,254 subjects contributed by 6 global collaborators. A de-identified subject ID, COVID-19 status, age in years and sex were almost always included in the sample metadata. HLA class I and class II types, where available, came from metadata supplied by the sample provider rather than from assay-based typing.

TCRbeta CDR3 regions were amplified from genomic DNA by means of the immunoSEQ Assay, a bias-controlled multiplex PCR. The study's own analysis went as follows. Nucleated cell counts per sample were estimated from amplification of reference gene primers within the assay. Sequence reads were collapsed and filtered to measure the absolute abundance of every unique TCRbeta CDR3 rearrangement. For each sample, productive Simpson clonality was calculated as the square root of Simpson's diversity index over productive rearrangements. As stored in TCRdb, this immuneACCESS dataset retains in-frame rearrangements with V and J assigned. A fraction of the clones does not appear; measured against another copy, unresolved V genes explain less than half of the discrepancy, and the remainder lacks a known reason. V, J and clone size are those of that table, while D and trimming were read from the DNA. The sample table holds 240,000 or so clones, of which roughly 86% were seen once. Roughly 3% of the sample is held by the ten biggest clonotypes.

The CDR3 spans 16 residues, from the cysteine through the phenylalanine. The sequence is cut down to CDR3 DNA, 48 bases in frame from base 1. CDR1 and CDR2 (SGHVS, FNYEAQ) derive from the germline V gene. V is pruned by 1 base and J by 6 bases, leaving 8 bases of the junction without a gene match. The investigation overall reported the following: The quantity of clinical and demographic metadata differed by source and by participant and was supplied without curation.

Samples from volunteer blood donors who had recovered from COVID-19 were contributed by a second Seattle source. Whole blood was collected in K2EDTA tubes by collaborating institutions according to the institutions' own protocols. Collaborator samples were shipped for TCRbeta analysis as frozen whole blood, isolated PBMCs, or DNA extracted from either sample type. As concerns this clone: There is no known antigen for this receptor. No much larger clonotype is one base removed from it; base qualities were not supplied.

This receptor was taken from a woman in her twenties or thirties who had recovered from COVID-19. The chain is made from TRBV7-6 and TRBJ2-3, and 9 bases in between align with TRBD2. The sample consisted of peripheral blood. The CDR3 region reads CASSLVDSGGSDTQYF. In nucleotides, the sequence is TGTGCCAGCAGCTTAGTCGATAGCGGGGGTTCCGATACGCAGTATTTT. When the CDR3 is completed using the reference TRBV7-6 and TRBJ2-3 genes on either side, the full variable domain is GAGVSQSPRYKVTKRGQDVALRCDPISGHVSLYWYRQALGQGPEFLTYFNYEAQQDKSGLPNDRFSAERPEGSISTLTIQRTEQRDSAMYRCASSLVDSGGSDTQYFGPGTRLTVL.